These T cell receptor beta chains were read from a single sample in a study of shared clonotypes between healthy human individuals. TCRdb keeps only in-frame clones here, not all; method: immunoSEQ multiplex PCR. Seen here are approximately 640,000 clones, roughly 78% observed once, and the top ten hold under 2%. What was sequenced was memory CD4+ T cells sorted from blood. Receptors were obtained from a woman in her 30s in good health. CDR3s include the opening cysteine and the closing phenylalanine or tryptophan. D genes are given only for firm matches. Rows give clone size only sometimes, using once, few, many, or a class for an expanded clone.

TRBJ2-3 | TRBV7-9 | - | - | CASSLVGEETDTQYF | TGTGCCAGCAGCTTAGTAGGGGAGGAAACAGATACGCAGTATTTT
TRBJ1-5 | TRBV21-1 | - | - | CASSKVRACNQPQHF | TGTGCCAGCAGCAAAGTCAGGGCATGCAATCAGCCCCAGCATTTT
TRBJ1-5 | TRBV2 | TRBD1 | - | CASSWDSSNQPQHF | TGTGCCAGCAGTTGGGACAGTAGCAATCAGCCCCAGCATTTT
TRBJ2-1 | TRBV30 | - | - | CAWSLPYNEQFF | TGTGCCTGGAGTCTCCCATACAATGAGCAGTTCTTC
TRBJ2-5 | TRBV7-6 | - | many | CASSLVGGLAETQYF | TGTGCCAGCAGCTTGGTAGGAGGGTTGGCGGAGACCCAGTACTTC
TRBJ1-2 | TRBV13 | - | - | CASSPGHPYGYTF | TGTGCCAGCAGCCCGGGACACCCCTATGGCTACACCTTC
TRBJ2-1 | TRBV5-6 | TRBD2 | - | CASSHIAGGRANNEQFF | TGTGCCAGCAGCCATATAGCGGGAGGGCGGGCGAACAATGAGCAGTTCTTC
TRBJ1-1 | TRBV20-1 | - | many | CSAKDMSEAFF | TGCAGTGCCAAGGACATGTCTGAAGCTTTCTTT
TRBJ1-2 | TRBV7-9 | - | - | CASSQQRYGYTF | TGTGCCAGCAGTCAGCAGCGCTATGGCTACACCTTC
TRBJ2-7 | TRBV7-6 | TRBD2 | - | CASSKGLGAYEQYF | TGTGCCAGCAGCAAGGGACTAGGGGCCTACGAGCAGTACTTC
TRBJ1-2 | TRBV4-1 | TRBD1 | - | CASSHSRDSPTYGYTF | TGCGCCAGCAGCCATAGTAGGGACAGTCCTACCTATGGCTACACCTTC
TRBJ1-5 | TRBV2 | TRBD1 | - | CASSSRQGPQPQHF | TGTGCCAGCAGTTCTCGACAGGGTCCTCAGCCCCAGCATTTT
TRBJ2-7 | TRBV2 | - | - | CASSEDGPGIRF | TGTGCCAGCAGTGAAGATGGACCAGGAATACGCTTC
TRBJ2-1 | TRBV2 | - | - | CASSLDRSSYNEQFF | TGTGCCAGCAGTTTGGACAGAAGCTCCTACAATGAGCAGTTCTTC
TRBJ1-1 | TRBV5-1 | - | - | CASTPGHEGNTEAFF | TGCGCCAGCACCCCCGGACATGAGGGCAACACTGAAGCTTTCTTT
TRBJ2-1 | TRBV4-1 | - | - | CASSSQGWNEQFF | TGCGCCAGCAGCTCACAGGGTTGGAATGAGCAGTTCTTC
TRBJ2-7 | TRBV2 | TRBD1 | - | CASRPSAGTGGLQYF | TGTGCCAGCAGACCCAGCGCCGGGACAGGGGGCTTGCAGTACTTC
TRBJ2-7 | TRBV27 | - | - | CASLNSGRGGGEQYF | TGTGCCAGCCTCAATTCGGGCAGGGGAGGAGGCGAGCAGTACTTC
TRBJ2-2 | TRBV4-1 | - | - | CASSPWGRGTNTGELFF | TGCGCCAGCAGCCCCTGGGGCCGGGGGACGAACACCGGGGAGCTGTTTTTT
TRBJ1-4 | TRBV30 | - | few | CAWSVQGGEKLFF | TGTGCCTGGAGCGTACAGGGTGGAGAAAAACTGTTTTTT
TRBJ2-2 | TRBV2 | - | - | CASRGAGETGELFF | TGTGCCAGCAGGGGAGCGGGTGAAACCGGGGAGCTGTTTTTT
TRBJ1-5 | TRBV6-1 | - | few | CASSEAGGPQPQHF | TGTGCCAGCAGTGAAGCGGGGGGGCCTCAGCCCCAGCATTTT
TRBJ1-2 | TRBV30 | TRBD1 | few | CAWGGQGGSGYTF | TGTGCCTGGGGGGGACAGGGCGGGAGCGGCTACACCTTC
TRBJ2-1 | TRBV5-1 | TRBD1 | - | CASSLWTGVDEQFF | TGCGCCAGCAGCTTATGGACAGGGGTGGATGAGCAGTTCTTC
TRBJ2-7 | TRBV15 | - | - | CATSAARGAYEQYF | TGTGCCACCAGCGCAGCTAGGGGGGCCTACGAGCAGTACTTC
TRBJ2-7 | TRBV4-2 | - | - | CASSQETTSRGSYEQYF | TGTGCCAGCAGCCAAGAAACTACTAGCCGGGGCTCCTACGAGCAGTACTTC
TRBJ2-3 | TRBV5-1 | TRBD2 | - | CASSLGLAGVDTQYF | TGCGCCAGCAGCTTGGGTCTAGCGGGAGTGGATACGCAGTATTTT
TRBJ2-7 | TRBV29-1 | TRBD2 | - | CSVIREGTLYEQYF | TGCAGCGTCATACGGGAGGGTACGTTGTACGAGCAGTACTTC
TRBJ2-6 | TRBV28 | - | few | CASRVFGANVLTF | TGTGCCAGCAGAGTATTTGGGGCCAACGTCCTGACTTTC
TRBJ2-2 | TRBV14 | - | - | CASSQETVKLFF | TGTGCCAGCAGCCAAGAGACCGTTAAGCTGTTTTTT
TRBJ2-1 | TRBV6-5 | TRBD2 | - | CASSSLAGLGNEQFF | TGTGCCAGCAGTTCACTAGCGGGATTAGGCAATGAGCAGTTCTTC
TRBJ2-1 | TRBV19 | - | once | CASTMGTSSYNEQFF | TGTGCCAGTACTATGGGAACCAGCTCCTACAATGAGCAGTTCTTC
TRBJ1-1 | TRBV27 | TRBD1 | few | CASSPLTGGGTEAFF | TGTGCCAGCAGTCCACTTACAGGGGGCGGGACTGAAGCTTTCTTT
TRBJ2-7 | TRBV5-1 | TRBD1 | - | CASSGTGRPYEQYF | TGCGCCAGCAGCGGGACAGGGAGGCCCTACGAGCAGTACTTC
TRBJ1-5 | TRBV28 | - | - | CASSLGTGIRVEPQHF | TGTGCCAGCAGTTTAGGTACAGGAATCCGGGTTGAGCCCCAGCATTTT
TRBJ2-1 | TRBV7-7 | - | - | CASSQTSVGEQFF | TGTGCCAGCAGCCAAACCAGTGTTGGGGAGCAGTTCTTC
TRBJ2-7 | TRBV4-2 | - | - | CASSQAASSYEQYF | TGTGCCAGCAGCCAAGCTGCCTCCTCCTACGAGCAGTACTTC
TRBJ2-1 | TRBV28 | - | - | CASSLGYNEQFF | TGTGCCAGCAGTTTGGGTTACAATGAGCAGTTCTTC
TRBJ2-3 | TRBV14 | - | - | CASSQDLGSRDTQYF | TGTGCCAGCAGCCAAGATTTAGGCAGCAGAGATACGCAGTATTTT
TRBJ1-5 | TRBV6-5 | - | - | CASSRTGGGDQPQHF | TGTGCCAGCAGCCGAACTGGGGGGGGAGATCAGCCCCAGCATTTT
TRBJ1-1 | TRBV27 | - | - | CASSFLGSATEAFF | TGTGCCAGCAGTTTTCTCGGGAGCGCTACTGAAGCTTTCTTT
TRBJ1-3 | TRBV30 | - | - | CAWGREGAVGNTIYF | TGTGCCTGGGGGCGCGAGGGCGCTGTCGGAAACACCATATATTTT
TRBJ2-1 | TRBV5-1 | TRBD2 | - | CASSWSGRAENEQFF | TGCGCCAGCAGCTGGAGCGGGAGGGCCGAAAATGAGCAGTTCTTC
TRBJ1-5 | TRBV4-1 | - | - | CASSPGPSRPQHF | TGCGCCAGCAGCCCAGGACCGAGTCGGCCCCAGCATTTT
TRBJ2-7 | TRBV6-6 | TRBD1 | - | CASSYYGQGYEQYF | TGTGCCAGCAGTTACTATGGACAGGGCTACGAGCAGTACTTC
TRBJ2-5 | TRBV6-1 | - | - | CASTEGGSGKTQYF | TGTGCCAGCACCGAGGGGGGGTCTGGGAAGACCCAGTACTTC
TRBJ1-5 | TRBV28 | - | - | CASSFRYPGNQPQHF | TGTGCCAGCAGTTTTCGTTACCCTGGCAATCAGCCCCAGCATTTT